This T cell receptor (beta chain) was sequenced during a study of T cells in Graves' hyperthyroidism and ophthalmopathy. Whole-study context: Before treatment of any kind, peripheral blood was taken at initial diagnosis. The study's findings and limits: From stable hyperthyroidism, ophthalmopathy was set apart by a 13 V-J model.

Germline lookup yields CDR1 SQVTM and CDR2 ANQGSEA. V lost 3 bases to trimming and J lost 0 bases, with 5 bases between them. The CDR3 consists of 12 residues. Amplified regions were TCR beta CDR3 sequences from RNA transcripts. First-round RT-PCR of the TCR CDR3 relied on the HTBI primer set. TCRdb fed the multiplex PCR reads into MiXCR, producing one record per CDR3 protein. The sample records 200,000 to 300,000 distinct CDR3 sequences, approximately 25% being singletons. The table lists this clonotype with many counts. Its antigen remains unknown. Criteria for exclusion of patients were uncontrolled infection, other autoimmune disease, pregnancy or lactation. Used for diagnoses were clinical symptoms, serum thyroxine and TRAb, thyroid ultrasound and orbital computed tomography.

The sequence was obtained from a woman aged 40 to 55 with Graves' ophthalmopathy. The V and J genes are TRBV29-1 and TRBJ1-1; no reliable D call. Sample: blood. CDR3 sequence (DNA): TGCAGCGTTGATGTAATGAACACTGAAGCTTTCTTT. Protein product: CSVDVMNTEAFF.